This T cell receptor beta chain was identified in a study of cytomegalovirus exposure and HLA in healthy donors (dated by TCRdb to the late 2010s). In terms of the full investigation: In an earlier analysis of several hundred of the donors, around 290 Gb of sequence data and 117 million unique TCR beta sequences from about 180 million T cells were reported. Besides the first cohort of about 730 subjects, a separate validation cohort made up of 120 different subjects was used. All discovery cohort repertoires had been generated using a single sequencing platform. Of the 350 to 400 genotyped donors, over 65% fell in the genetic ancestry cluster associated with self-reported Caucasian donors. Typing coverage differed by locus: A, B, C, DRB1 and DQB1 were typed in roughly 620-630 donors, DQA1 in about 560, DPA1 in around 610, and DPB1 in about 450. An earlier analysis of some 600 of the donors applied high-throughput TCR beta sequencing to assess whether each TCR beta V gene segment acted as functional or pseudogenic. Roughly 5 DR-DQ haplotypes were handled as single units for association and clustering, since linkage in the cohort was strong. Both class I and class II loci were covered by HLA typing, at four-digit resolution. Rather than using new phenotypic data, the later analysis identified candidate immune exposures from TCR beta sequences and from how often those sequences occurred across donors. A later genetic analysis took genome-wide SNP genotypes for about 65% of the 666 donors and used that subset as a discovery cohort. Approximately 300 gigabases of sequencing data and 70 million to 100 million unique TCR sequences made up an early release that covered several hundred HLA-typed donors. The study used immunosequencing to profile the T cell repertoires of several hundred subjects and linked those repertoires to cytomegalovirus serostatus. Among roughly 370 genotyped donors of the cohort, an average of about 240,000 unique TCR beta nucleotide sequences were sequenced per donor, roughly 20% of them non-productive. Alongside the repertoire data, information on donor age, sex, ethnicity and CMV serostatus was compiled. To predict cytomegalovirus infection status, the study combined high-throughput TCR immunosequencing, statistical association of individual TCRs with disease status, and machine learning. A later analysis re-examined previously published TCR beta repertoires from about 670 donors and added high-resolution HLA genotyping to investigate patterns of TCR occurrence. The study aimed to test whether signatures of past pathogen exposure could be identified by cataloging public T cell receptors.

This clone was seen more than once but under ten times. Its antigen is still unknown. There are no base qualities to consult, and no much larger clone falls within one base. The cohort consisted of more than 650 healthy bone marrow donors. All cohort members were sampled while nominally healthy, although unrecorded immune exposures were likely present. The donor tested CMV seropositive and was one of the 289 seropositive cohort members. Each donor provided a peripheral blood sample, and peripheral blood mononuclear cells were used for TCR beta sequencing. The Qiagen DNeasy Blood Extraction Kit was used to extract genomic DNA from the blood cell samples. What the study reported, not specific to this receptor: In a later analysis, around 15,000 TCR beta sequences were associated with specific HLA alleles at a false discovery rate of 0.05. In the study, 150 to 200 TCR beta chains were listed as associated with cytomegalovirus. While some public TCRs were present in many individuals, most TCR sequences turned up only very rarely across donors. The cohort was sequenced for TCR beta chains only, and without alpha or paired-chain data the features that could be detected were limited. A further reported finding was that TCR beta sequences accurately predicted the HLA-A and HLA-B alleles for most subjects in the first cohort. Three of the identified cytomegalovirus-associated TCR beta chains were confirmed in vitro to be specific for cytomegalovirus antigens. An earlier analysis of approximately 570 of the donors showed that most TCR beta V segments appeared in productive rearrangements either about 87% or about 30% of the time, which broadly matched IMGT annotations. Because some donors lacked HLA typing at each locus, the association tests relied only on the typed subset. When HLA alleles, especially DR and DQ, strongly co-occurred, TCR associations were difficult to assign to individual alleles. Linkage disequilibrium might explain the correlated functional status among segregating V segments, but an unknown experimental factor could not be ruled out. The classifier was reported to diagnose cytomegalovirus status with high specificity and sensitivity in both the original cohort and the validation cohort. A later analysis reported that several top co-occurrence clusters appeared linked to parvovirus B19, influenza, CMV and Epstein-Barr virus. For the cohort, immune exposure information was limited to CMV serostatus. In a later analysis, HLA-associated TCR beta chains showed more clonal expansion and lower generation probabilities than non-associated chains that were equally common. Because counts were too low, some 17 rarely observed V segments, including chromosome 9 orphons, were left out of the earlier analysis of approximately 580 of the donors. Most CMV-associated TCR beta chains appeared to be HLA-restricted in a later analysis, and the HLA associations seemed to be driven largely by CMV exposure. The authors suggested that the approach could potentially be generalized to other disease states and immunological phenotypes. A later genetic analysis reported fewer N-insertions in productive TCRs among donors in an Asian-associated ancestry cluster than the roughly 620-donor mean. The presence/absence analyses assumed that sequencing depth was roughly uniform across donors, and that assumption may not be true. V-gene and J-gene trimming of TCR beta chains was associated with a missense DCLRE1C variant in a later genetic analysis, and the association was replicated in an independent cohort. A cluster of highly shared sequence variants was judged likely to represent a technical artifact of the sequencing pipeline. In a later analysis, TCR association rates were found to vary across HLA loci, with the most associated TCRs seen for DRB1 alleles and the fewest for HLA-C alleles.

Library creation used the immunoSEQ multiplex PCR assay. For the multiplex PCR, a mixture combining 60 forward primers for TCR Vbeta segments and 13 reverse primers for TCR Jbeta segments was used. The CDR3 region of rearranged TCR beta genes was amplified from genomic DNA by a multiplex PCR assay. The Illumina HiSeq System was used to sequence the amplified TCR beta libraries as 87-base-pair reads. In the original analysis: A later analysis counted tens of millions of unique TCR beta chains across the 670 or so repertoires, and roughly 10 million of these chains were shared by at least two donors. To remove PCR and sequencing errors, raw reads were error-corrected and collapsed into unique sequences using a nearest-neighbor algorithm that merged closely related sequences. To assign V, D and J gene segments, CDR3 sequences were aligned to IMGT reference sequences. For a sequence to be retained, a match of at least six nucleotides to both a V gene segment and a J gene segment was required. A rearrangement counted as productive if the CDR3 had no stop codons and remained in frame with V and J, and every other rearrangement counted as non-productive. CDR3 was defined by IMGT convention, running from the second conserved V-encoded cysteine to the conserved J-encoded phenylalanine. The earlier analysis of about 590 of the donors excluded sequences that lacked an unambiguous match to a single V gene segment. In an earlier analysis of around 600 of the donors, V segments were called functional above 56.7% productive rearrangements and were called segregating when the between-donor standard deviation exceeded 5%. A statistical classification framework was built for diagnosing cytomegalovirus status from the catalog of TCR beta chain sequences. In a later analysis, TCR nucleotide sequences were compared against IMGT/GENE-DB human TR gene sequences so that V and J genes could be assigned. Using the TCRdist pipeline, a later analysis assigned CDR3 sequences along with most-parsimonious VDJ recombination scenarios. In a later analysis, every TCR beta chain was defined by the combination of its CDR3 amino acid sequence and its V-gene family, and reads without a unique V-gene family were dropped. To address suspected cross-contamination and a sequencing artifact, a later analysis removed 592 highly shared, low-generation-probability nucleotide sequences. In a later analysis, a clonal expansion index for each public chain was calculated from normalized within-repertoire ranks of inferred template counts. Generation probabilities in a later analysis came from a VDJ recombination model fitted to out-of-frame rearrangements, and those results were checked against IGoR. A later analysis scored TCR-TCR, TCR-HLA and TCR-CMV co-occurrence with hypergeometric tests, applying a repertoire-size bias correction to TCR pairs. False discovery rates were estimated in a later analysis by permuting HLA or CMV assignments 20 times. In a later analysis, co-occurring TCRs were grouped using DBSCAN, and TCRdist sequence similarity was added for clustering within HLA-allele-positive subsets. Co-occurrence clustering excluded repertoires with fewer than 30,000 or more than 120,000 public chains, plus five with anomalous nucleotide sharing. TCRdb holds this immuneACCESS table with in-frame rearrangements only. Some clones are missing; in checked studies, unresolved V genes explain under half, and the rest has no known cause. From that table come the V and J calls and clone size; the DNA was used to work out D and trimming. This sample comprises around 97,000 clones, around a tenth of them detected only once. The ten largest clones take up around 4.9% of the sample.

The source of this sequence is a man aged 45 to 65 in good health and CMV-seropositive. Sequenced material: PBMCs.

At the DNA level, the sequence is TGTGCCAGCAGCTCCGACAGGGTCACCATATATTTT. This translates into CASSSDRVTIYF. Recombination linked TRBV11-2 to TRBJ1-3; 7 junctional bases match TRBD1. The CDR3 measures 12 amino acids from cysteine to phenylalanine. The only DNA kept is the CDR3, 36 bases in frame from the first base. CDR1 is given as SGHAT and CDR2 as FQNNGV, both from the germline V gene. Trimming takes 4 bases off V and 9 bases off J; junction bases not matched to a gene: 3. The CDR3 plus the reference TRBV11-2 and TRBJ1-3 genes for the other parts give the full variable domain: EAGVAQSPRYKIIEKRQSVAFWCNPISGHATLYWYQQILGQGPKLLIQFQNNGVVDDSQLPKDRFSAERLKGVDSTLKIQPAKLEDSAVYLCASSSDRVTIYFGEGSWLTVV.